This TCR beta chain came from a study of blood T cell repertoires in COVID-19. In the study's own analysis: Quantification of nucleated cells was approximated via reference gene primer amplification. Assay: immunoSEQ multiplex PCR; the TCRdb copy retains only in-frame clones and omits some. V, J and clone size are those of that table, while D and trimming were read from the DNA. The sample yields approximately 140,000 clones, around nine tenths seen once. Germline V lookup: CDR1 SGHVS, CDR2 FQNEAQ. The ends lost 5 bases at V and 10 bases at J; junction bases unmatched: 9. The CDR3 has 16 residues. The sequence was obtained from a man aged 45-65 years with active or convalescent COVID-19. Source material: peripheral blood. The rearrangement uses TRBV7-8 and TRBJ1-6; 12 bases fit TRBD1. The CDR3 sequence is CASSPGTGGAGSPLHF. The CDR3 nucleotides read TGTGCCAGCAGCCCCGGGACAGGGGGCGCGGGGTCACCCCTCCACTTT.